This TCR beta chain is from a study of shared clonotypes between healthy human individuals. Study-level background: Each donor's CD8 memory used one plate, CD8 naive two, each CD4 subset three.

Assay: immunoSEQ multiplex PCR; the TCRdb copy retains only in-frame clones and omits some. The sample has about 2 million clones; approximately 94% are singletons. The naive CD8 fraction comprised CD45RO-negative cells positively selected for CCR7 and excluded terminally differentiated effector memory CD45RA+ cells. The CDR3 runs to 12 residues. V shed 4 bases, J shed 5 bases, and the junction held 2 bases outside the gene matches. Germline V gene sequence: CDR1 ENHRY, CDR2 SYGVKD. The origin of this receptor is a man aged 18-30 years in good health. This sequence joins TRBV10-3 and TRBJ2-7; 7 bases are shared with TRBD1. The sample was naive CD8+ T cells sorted from blood. For the CDR3, the DNA is TGTGCCATCAGTGTAACAGGGGACGAGCAGTACTTC. It specifies CAISVTGDEQYF.